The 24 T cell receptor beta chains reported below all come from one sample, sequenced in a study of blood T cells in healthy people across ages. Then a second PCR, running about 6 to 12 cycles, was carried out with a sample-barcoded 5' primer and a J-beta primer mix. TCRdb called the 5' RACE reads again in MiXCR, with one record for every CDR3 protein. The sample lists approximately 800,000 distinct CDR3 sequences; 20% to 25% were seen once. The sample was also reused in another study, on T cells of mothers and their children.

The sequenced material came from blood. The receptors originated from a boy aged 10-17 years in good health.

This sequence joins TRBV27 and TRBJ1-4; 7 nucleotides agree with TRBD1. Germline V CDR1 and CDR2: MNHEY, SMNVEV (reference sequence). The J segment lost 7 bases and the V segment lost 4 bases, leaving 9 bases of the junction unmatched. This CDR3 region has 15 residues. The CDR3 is CASSYQGEEGEKLFF. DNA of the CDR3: TGTGCCAGCAGTTACCAGGGGGAAGAAGGTGAAAAACTGTTTTTT.

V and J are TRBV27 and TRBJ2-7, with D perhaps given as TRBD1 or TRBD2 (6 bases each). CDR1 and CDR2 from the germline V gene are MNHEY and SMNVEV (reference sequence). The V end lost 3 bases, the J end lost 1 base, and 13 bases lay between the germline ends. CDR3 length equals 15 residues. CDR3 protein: CASSFRQEGSYEQYF. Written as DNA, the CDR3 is TGTGCCAGCAGTTTTAGACAGGAGGGATCCTACGAGCAGTACTTC.

For the CDR3, the DNA is TGCGCCAGCAGCGAGGGACAGGGGGCATCTCGCTACGAGCAGTACTTC. This translates into CASSEGQGASRYEQYF. V and J are TRBV5-1 and TRBJ2-7, with 12 bases fitting TRBD1. Per the germline V gene, CDR1 is SGHRS and CDR2 is YFSETQ. The CDR3 spans 16 residues. After removal of 4 bases from V and 3 bases from J, the junction contained 8 bases not matched to a gene.

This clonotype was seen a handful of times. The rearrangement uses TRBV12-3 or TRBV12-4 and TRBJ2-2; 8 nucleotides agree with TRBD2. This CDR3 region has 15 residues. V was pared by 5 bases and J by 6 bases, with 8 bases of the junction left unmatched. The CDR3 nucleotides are TGTGCCAGCAGTCCCGGGAGGGGCCCTGCCGGGGAGCTGTTTTTT. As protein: CASSPGRGPAGELFF.

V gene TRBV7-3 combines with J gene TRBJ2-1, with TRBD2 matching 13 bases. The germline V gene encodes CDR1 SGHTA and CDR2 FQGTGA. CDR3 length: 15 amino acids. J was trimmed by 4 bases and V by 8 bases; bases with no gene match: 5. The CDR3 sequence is CASGLTSGGYNEQFF. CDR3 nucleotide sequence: TGTGCCAGCGGACTGACTAGCGGGGGGTACAATGAGCAGTTCTTC.

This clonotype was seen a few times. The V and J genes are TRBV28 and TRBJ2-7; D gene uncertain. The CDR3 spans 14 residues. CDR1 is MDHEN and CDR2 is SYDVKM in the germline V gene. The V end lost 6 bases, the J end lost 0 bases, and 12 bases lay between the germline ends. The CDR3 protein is CASSTRQASYEQYF. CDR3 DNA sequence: TGTGCCAGCAGCACCAGGCAAGCCTCCTACGAGCAGTACTTC.

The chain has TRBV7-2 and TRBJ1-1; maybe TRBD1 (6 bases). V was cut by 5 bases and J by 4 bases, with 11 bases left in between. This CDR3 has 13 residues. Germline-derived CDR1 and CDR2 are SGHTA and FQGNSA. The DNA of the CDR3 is TGTGCCAGCAGCGTCAGAGGGGGCACTGAAGCTTTCTTT. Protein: CASSVRGGTEAFF. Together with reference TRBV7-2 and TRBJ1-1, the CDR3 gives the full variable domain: GAGVSQSPSNKVTEKGKDVELRCDPISGHTALYWYRQSLGQGLEFLIYFQGNSAPDKSGLPSDRFSAERTGGSVSTLTIQRTQQEDSAVYLCASSVRGGTEAFFGQGTRLTVV.

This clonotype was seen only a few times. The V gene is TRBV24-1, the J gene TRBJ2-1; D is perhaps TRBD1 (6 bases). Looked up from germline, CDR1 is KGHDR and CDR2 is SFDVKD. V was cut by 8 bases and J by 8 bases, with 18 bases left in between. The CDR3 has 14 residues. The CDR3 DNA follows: TGTGCCACCAAGGGCTACAGGGATACAGATGAGCAGTTCTTC. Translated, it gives CATKGYRDTDEQFF.

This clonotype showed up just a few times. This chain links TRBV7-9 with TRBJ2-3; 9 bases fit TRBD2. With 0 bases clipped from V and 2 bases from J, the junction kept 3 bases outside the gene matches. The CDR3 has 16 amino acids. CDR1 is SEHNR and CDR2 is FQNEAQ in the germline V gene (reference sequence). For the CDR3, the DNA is TGTGCCAGCAGCTTAGCTAGCGGGGGATTCACAGATACGCAGTATTTT. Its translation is CASSLASGGFTDTQYF.

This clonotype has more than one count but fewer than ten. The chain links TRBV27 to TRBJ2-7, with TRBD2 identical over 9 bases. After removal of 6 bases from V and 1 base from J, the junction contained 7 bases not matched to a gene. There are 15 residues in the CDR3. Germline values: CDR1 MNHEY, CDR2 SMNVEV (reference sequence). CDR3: CASSYSGLASYEQYF. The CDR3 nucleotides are TGTGCCAGCAGCTATTCGGGACTAGCTTCCTACGAGCAGTACTTC.

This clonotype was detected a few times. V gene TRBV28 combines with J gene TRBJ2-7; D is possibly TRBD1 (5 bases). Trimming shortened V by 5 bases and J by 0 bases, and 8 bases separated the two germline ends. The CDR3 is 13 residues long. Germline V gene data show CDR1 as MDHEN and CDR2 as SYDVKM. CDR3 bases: TGTGCCAGCAGTGCAGGGTTCTCCTACGAGCAGTACTTC. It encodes CASSAGFSYEQYF.

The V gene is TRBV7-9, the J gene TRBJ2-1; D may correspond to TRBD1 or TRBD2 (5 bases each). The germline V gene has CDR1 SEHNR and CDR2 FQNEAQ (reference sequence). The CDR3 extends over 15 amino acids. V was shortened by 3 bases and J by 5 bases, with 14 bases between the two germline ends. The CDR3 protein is CASSLGVGVHNEQFF. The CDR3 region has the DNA TGTGCCAGCAGCTTGGGGGTAGGGGTCCACAATGAGCAGTTCTTC.

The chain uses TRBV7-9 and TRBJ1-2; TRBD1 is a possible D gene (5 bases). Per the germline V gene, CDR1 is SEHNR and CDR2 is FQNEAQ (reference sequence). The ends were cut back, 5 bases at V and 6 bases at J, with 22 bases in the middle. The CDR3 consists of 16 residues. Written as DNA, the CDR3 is TGTGCCAGCAGCCACTTCGGGACTCCCATGATAGATGGCTACACCTTC. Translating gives CASSHFGTPMIDGYTF.

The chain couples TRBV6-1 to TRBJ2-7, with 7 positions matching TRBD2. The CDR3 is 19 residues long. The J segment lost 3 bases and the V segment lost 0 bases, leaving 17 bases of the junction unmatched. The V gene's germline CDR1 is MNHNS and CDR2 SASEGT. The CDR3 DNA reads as TGTGCCAGCAGTGAAGCAATTCGCGGTCGGCTAGCGGCTAGCTACGAGCAGTACTTC. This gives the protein CASSEAIRGRLAASYEQYF.

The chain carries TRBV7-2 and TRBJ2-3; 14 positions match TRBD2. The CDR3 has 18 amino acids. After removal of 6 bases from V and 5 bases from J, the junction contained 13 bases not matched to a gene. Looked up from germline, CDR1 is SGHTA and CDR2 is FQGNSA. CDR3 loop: CASRKTRGLAGVKDTQYF. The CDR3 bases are TGTGCCAGCAGGAAGACCCGGGGACTAGCGGGAGTAAAAGATACGCAGTATTTT.

CDR3 sequence reads: CSARWSGLTDTQYF. The CDR3 nucleotides are TGCAGTGCTAGATGGAGCGGACTCACAGATACGCAGTATTTT. The chain is built from TRBV20-1 and TRBJ2-3, with a tentative D call TRBD2 (5 bases). Trimming pared 2 bases from V and 2 bases from J, leaving 11 bases between. The CDR3 consists of 14 residues. CDR1 DFQATT and CDR2 SNEGSKA come from the germline V gene (reference sequence).

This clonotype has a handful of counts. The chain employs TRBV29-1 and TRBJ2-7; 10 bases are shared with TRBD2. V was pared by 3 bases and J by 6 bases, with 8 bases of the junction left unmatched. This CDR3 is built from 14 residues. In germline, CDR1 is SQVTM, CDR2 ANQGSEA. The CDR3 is CSVDGSSGSSEQYF. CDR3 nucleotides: TGCAGCGTTGATGGGTCTAGCGGGAGTAGCGAGCAGTACTTC.

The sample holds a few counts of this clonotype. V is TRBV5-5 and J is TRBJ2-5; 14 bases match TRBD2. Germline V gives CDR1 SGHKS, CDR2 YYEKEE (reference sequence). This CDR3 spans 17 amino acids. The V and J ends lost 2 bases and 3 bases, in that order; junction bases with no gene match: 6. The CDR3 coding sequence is TGTGCCAGCAGCTTCTTGACTAGCGGGGGGGTAAAAGAGACCCAGTACTTC. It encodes CASSFLTSGGVKETQYF.

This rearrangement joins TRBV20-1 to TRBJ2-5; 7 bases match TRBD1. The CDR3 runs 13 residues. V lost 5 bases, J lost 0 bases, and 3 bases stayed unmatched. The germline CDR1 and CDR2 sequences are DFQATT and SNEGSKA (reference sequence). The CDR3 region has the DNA TGCAGTGCTTCCGACAGGGACCAAGAGACCCAGTACTTC. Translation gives CSASDRDQETQYF.

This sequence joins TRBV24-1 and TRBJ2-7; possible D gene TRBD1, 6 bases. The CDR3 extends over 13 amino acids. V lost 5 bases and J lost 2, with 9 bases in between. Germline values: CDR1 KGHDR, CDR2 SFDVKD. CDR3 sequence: CATSAGATYEQYF. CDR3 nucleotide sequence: TGTGCCACCAGTGCAGGGGCGACCTACGAGCAGTACTTC.

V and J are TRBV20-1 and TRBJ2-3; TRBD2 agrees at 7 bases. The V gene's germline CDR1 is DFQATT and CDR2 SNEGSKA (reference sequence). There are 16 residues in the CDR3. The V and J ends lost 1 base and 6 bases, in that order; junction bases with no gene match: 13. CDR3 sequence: CSARASFTSVMDTQYF. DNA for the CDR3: TGCAGTGCTAGAGCCTCCTTTACTAGCGTAATGGATACGCAGTATTTT.

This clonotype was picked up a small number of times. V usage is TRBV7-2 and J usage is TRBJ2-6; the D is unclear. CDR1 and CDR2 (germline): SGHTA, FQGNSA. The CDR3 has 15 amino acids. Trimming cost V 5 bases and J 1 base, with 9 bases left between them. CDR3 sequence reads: CASSHGASGANVLTF. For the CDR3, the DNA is TGTGCCAGCAGCCACGGCGCGTCTGGGGCCAACGTCCTGACTTTC. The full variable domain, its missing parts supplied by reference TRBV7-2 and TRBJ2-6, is GAGVSQSPSNKVTEKGKDVELRCDPISGHTALYWYRQSLGQGLEFLIYFQGNSAPDKSGLPSDRFSAERTGGSVSTLTIQRTQQEDSAVYLCASSHGASGANVLTFGAGSRLTVL.

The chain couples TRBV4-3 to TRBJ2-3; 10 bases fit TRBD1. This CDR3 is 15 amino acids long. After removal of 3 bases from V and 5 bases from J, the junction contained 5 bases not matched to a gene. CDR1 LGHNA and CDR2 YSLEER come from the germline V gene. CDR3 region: CASSQTTGGVDTQYF. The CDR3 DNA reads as TGCGCCAGCAGCCAGACGACAGGGGGCGTAGATACGCAGTATTTT.

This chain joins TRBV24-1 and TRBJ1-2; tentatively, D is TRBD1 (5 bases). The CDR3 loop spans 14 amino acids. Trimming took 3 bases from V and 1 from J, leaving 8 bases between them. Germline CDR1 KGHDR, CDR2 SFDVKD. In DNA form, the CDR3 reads TGTGCCACCAGTGATGGGGCTCATAACTATGGCTACACCTTC. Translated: CATSDGAHNYGYTF.